The 5 T cell receptor beta chains below were found in one sample sequenced in a study of blood T cell repertoires in COVID-19. Clones were read by immunoSEQ multiplex PCR, and TCRdb kept only the in-frame ones, dropping some. The sample has roughly 40,000 clones, 75% to 90% seen once. The sequenced sample was peripheral blood. These receptors originate from a human donor in a cohort sampled during active COVID-19.

This chain uses TRBV28 with TRBJ1-2, with 7 bases identical to TRBD1. CDR1 and CDR2 from the germline V gene are MDHEN and SYDVKM. Trimming cost V 6 bases and J 2 bases; bases outside gene matches: 0. CDR3 length: 12 residues. Here the CDR3 DNA reads TGTGCCAGCAGGGACAGGAACTATGGCTACACCTTC. It encodes CASRDRNYGYTF.

The gene calls are TRBV5-6 and TRBJ2-7; D perhaps matches TRBD1 (5 bases). This CDR3 region has 14 residues. In germline, CDR1 is SGHDT, CDR2 YYEEEE. Between the trimmed V and J ends, which lost 0 bases and 5 bases, there was a span of 12 bases. CDR3 nucleotides: TGTGCCAGCAGCTTGGGACAAAGGGGCAACGAGCAGTACTTC. It yields the protein CASSLGQRGNEQYF.

The CDR3 loop is CASTLTATNEKLFF. Written as DNA, the CDR3 is TGTGCCAGCACTTTGACAGCAACTAATGAAAAACTGTTTTTT. This rearrangement joins TRBV6-5 to TRBJ1-4, with D possibly being TRBD1 (5 bases). V was clipped by 7 bases and J by 0 bases, with 9 bases between them. The CDR3 loop spans 14 amino acids. Germline assignment: CDR1 MNHEY and CDR2 SVGAGI.

The gene calls are TRBV20-1 and TRBJ2-7; TRBD2 might be the D (5 bases). Trimming pared 3 bases from V and 5 bases from J, leaving 8 bases between. Germline loops: CDR1 DFQATT, CDR2 SNEGSKA (reference sequence). The CDR3 totals 11 residues. For the CDR3, the DNA is TGCAGTGCTAGGGCGGGTCACGAGCAGTACTTC. Amino acid sequence: CSARAGHEQYF.

The rearrangement uses TRBV28 and TRBJ1-5; D not resolved. The length of the CDR3 is 16 residues. Trimming pared 3 bases from V and 2 bases from J, leaving 14 bases between. CDR1 and CDR2 from the germline V gene are MDHEN and SYDVKM. CDR3 in amino acids: CASSFLSGSGNQPQHF. The CDR3 DNA is TGTGCCAGCAGTTTCCTTTCGGGTTCGGGCAATCAGCCCCAGCATTTT.